Below, 29 T cell receptor beta chains from the same sample are listed, as sequenced in a study of OX40 agonist ivuxolimab in advanced cancers. Only in-frame clones appear in the TCRdb table, and some are missing; sequencing was by immunoSEQ multiplex PCR. The data hold around 69,000 clones, with roughly 87% observed a single time. Sample: CD4+ or CD8+ T cells sorted from blood, taken in a trial of the OX40 agonist ivuxolimab. The receptors shown here come from an adult with an advanced solid tumor such as melanoma, head and neck, liver or kidney cancer.

The V and J genes are TRBV18 and TRBJ2-5; possibly TRBD2 for D (7 bases). The CDR3 is made up of 15 amino acids. V lost 4 bases, J lost 1 base, and 13 bases lay in between. Germline lookup yields CDR1 KGHSH and CDR2 LQKENI. CDR3 in DNA: TGTGCCAGCTCACAGGGGGGGGACCTCCAAGAGACCCAGTACTTC. Residues: CASSQGGDLQETQYF. Full variable domain (remainder filled in from reference TRBV18 and TRBJ2-5): NAGVMQNPRHLVRRRGQEARLRCSPMKGHSHVYWYRQLPEEGLKFMVYLQKENIIDESGMPKERFSAEFPKEGPSILRIQQVVRGDSAAYFCASSQGGDLQETQYFGPGTRLLVL.

The chain joins TRBV5-1 to TRBJ2-5, with 7 bases identical to TRBD2. Germline V gives CDR1 SGHRS, CDR2 YFSETQ. The CDR3 consists of 14 residues. After removal of 4 bases from V and 5 bases from J, the junction contained 8 bases not matched to a gene. The CDR3 protein is CASSPGEGRETQYF. The CDR3 region has the DNA TGCGCCAGCAGCCCGGGGGAGGGTCGGGAGACCCAGTACTTC.

The rearrangement links TRBV7-3 to TRBJ2-5; D is undetermined. CDR1 is SGHTA and CDR2 is FQGTGA in the germline V gene. The CDR3 has 13 amino acids. With 5 bases removed from V and 5 bases from J, the gap between germline ends came to 12 bases. This CDR3 is CASSPTATETQYF. The CDR3 DNA sequence: TGTGCCAGCAGCCCCACAGCGACGGAGACCCAGTACTTC. Supplemented by reference TRBV7-3 and TRBJ2-5, the full variable domain reads GAGVSQTPSNKVTEKGKYVELRCDPISGHTALYWYRQSLGQGPEFLIYFQGTGAADDSGLPNDRFFAVRPEGSVSTLKIQRTERGDSAVYLCASSPTATETQYFGPGTRLLVL.

The chain has TRBV5-1 and TRBJ2-5; D perhaps matches TRBD1 (6 bases). V was cut by 0 bases and J by 5 bases, with 11 bases left in between. This CDR3 comprises 14 residues. Looked up from germline, CDR1 is SGHRS and CDR2 is YFSETQ. This CDR3 reads CASSLGGTRETQYF. The DNA of the CDR3 is TGCGCCAGCAGCTTGGGAGGGACACGCGAGACCCAGTACTTC.

The chain employs TRBV5-8 and TRBJ2-1; 12 nucleotides line up with TRBD1. The J segment lost 7 bases and the V segment lost 4 bases, leaving 6 bases of the junction unmatched. This CDR3 has 15 amino acids. Germline CDR1 and CDR2: SGHTS and YDEGEE. The CDR3, as DNA: TGTGCCAGCAGCGAACCGGGACAGGGGGCAAATGAGCAGTTCTTC. This gives the protein CASSEPGQGANEQFF.

The chain has TRBV5-6 and TRBJ2-7; 9 bases match TRBD1. Germline V gene lookup returns CDR1 SGHDT and CDR2 YYEEEE. The CDR3 length is 16 residues. V was pared by 0 bases and J by 3 bases, with 7 bases of the junction left unmatched. CDR3 in amino acids: CASSLESGTGYYEQYF. The CDR3 region has the DNA TGTGCCAGCAGCTTGGAATCCGGGACAGGGTACTACGAGCAGTACTTC. Based on the CDR3 plus reference TRBV5-6 and TRBJ2-7, the full variable domain is DAGVTQSPTHLIKTRGQQVTLRCSPKSGHDTVSWYQQALGQGPQFIFQYYEEEERQRGNFPDRFSGHQFPNYSSELNVNALLLGDSALYLCASSLESGTGYYEQYFGPGTRLTVT.

The chain employs TRBV7-9 and TRBJ2-7; 7 bases are shared with TRBD1. V lost 5 bases, J lost 4 bases, and 8 bases stayed unmatched. Germline assignment: CDR1 SEHNR and CDR2 FQNEAQ (reference sequence). The CDR3 spans 14 residues. CDR3 loop: CASSLTGSFYEQYF. As DNA, the CDR3 is TGTGCCAGCAGCCTGACAGGGTCGTTTTACGAGCAGTACTTC.

The chain carries TRBV7-8 and TRBJ1-6; TRBD1 matches at 7 bases. The ends lost 5 bases at V and 9 bases at J; junction bases unmatched: 4. Per germline, CDR1 SGHVS and CDR2 FQNEAQ. The CDR3 has 13 amino acids. The DNA for the CDR3 is TGTGCCAGCAGCGCTAGACAGGGTTCACCCCTCCACTTT. It codes for CASSARQGSPLHF.

J is TRBJ2-5 and V is TRBV4-2; maybe TRBD2 (5 bases). Trimming pared 0 bases from V and 2 bases from J, leaving 16 bases between. Per the germline V gene, CDR1 is LGHNA and CDR2 is YNFKEQ. The CDR3 covers 17 residues. CDR3 nucleotides: TGTGCCAGCAGCCAAGATCAAAGGGCTAGCAAACAAGAGACCCAGTACTTC. Protein sequence: CASSQDQRASKQETQYF.

The rearrangement joins TRBV4-2 to TRBJ2-4; 11 bases align to TRBD2. Looked up from germline, CDR1 is LGHNA and CDR2 is YNFKEQ. Trimming removed 0 bases from V and 1 base from J; junction bases left unmatched: 5. The CDR3 spans 18 residues. CDR3 coding DNA: TGTGCCAGCAGCCAAGATACTAGCGGGAGTGTGGCCAAAAACATTCAGTACTTC. Translated, it gives CASSQDTSGSVAKNIQYF.

The chain combines TRBV29-1 with TRBJ1-4, with TRBD1 matching over 7 bases. The germline V gene has CDR1 SQVTM and CDR2 ANQGSEA. V gave up 7 bases and J gave up 4 bases; unmatched junction bases: 9. The CDR3 has 14 amino acids. CDR3: CSATAGTDNEKLFF. The CDR3 DNA reads as TGCAGCGCCACCGCCGGGACAGATAATGAAAAACTGTTTTTT.

The chain combines TRBV7-9 with TRBJ1-2; D is unclear. Germline V gene lookup returns CDR1 SEHNR and CDR2 FQNEAQ (reference sequence). The V and J ends lost 1 base and 4 bases respectively, with 10 bases between them. This CDR3 contains 14 residues. The CDR3: CASSLDLDRYGYTF. Written as DNA, the CDR3 is TGTGCCAGCAGCTTAGATCTGGACCGCTATGGCTACACCTTC.

This chain joins TRBV25-1 and TRBJ2-3; the match to TRBD2 covers 8 bases. The CDR3 runs to 16 residues. V trimming: 3 bases; J trimming: 2 bases; junction bases outside the gene matches: 7. From germline, CDR1 is MGHDK and CDR2 SYGVNS. CDR3 bases: TGTGCCAGCAGTGAGGGGCTAGCGGGCATCACAGATACGCAGTATTTT. Encoded protein: CASSEGLAGITDTQYF.

V and J are TRBV18 and TRBJ1-3, with D possibly matching TRBD1 (5 bases). CDR3 size: 15 residues. CDR1 is KGHSH and CDR2 is LQKENI in the germline V gene. The V gene lost 6 bases and the J gene lost 4 bases, with 16 bases spanning the gap. The CDR3 is CASSPGTVSGNTIYF. The CDR3 DNA reads TGTGCCAGCTCCCCCGGGACGGTCTCAGGAAACACCATATATTTT. Variable domain in full (rest from reference TRBV18 and TRBJ1-3): NAGVMQNPRHLVRRRGQEARLRCSPMKGHSHVYWYRQLPEEGLKFMVYLQKENIIDESGMPKERFSAEFPKEGPSILRIQQVVRGDSAAYFCASSPGTVSGNTIYFGEGSWLTVV.

The chain joins TRBV5-1 to TRBJ1-2; 7 bases map to TRBD1. Looked up from germline, CDR1 is SGHRS and CDR2 is YFSETQ. J was trimmed by 7 bases and V by 4 bases; bases with no gene match: 13. The CDR3 runs to 15 residues. This chain's CDR3 is CASSRGDSPTGGYTF. The CDR3 bases are TGCGCCAGCAGCCGGGGGGACAGCCCTACCGGTGGCTACACCTTC.

This chain connects TRBV6-4 to TRBJ2-3; D is possibly TRBD2 (6 bases). The CDR3 loop spans 15 amino acids. The germline V gene has CDR1 MRHNA and CDR2 SNTAGT. V gave up 6 bases and J gave up 2 bases, with 15 bases separating them. The CDR3 region has the DNA TGTGCCAGCAGCCCGAGGGACTCTACCACAGATACGCAGTATTTT. Its protein product is CASSPRDSTTDTQYF.

This rearrangement joins TRBV11-3 to TRBJ2-6; a weak D match, TRBD1 (5 bases). V lost 5 bases and J lost 11, with 13 bases in between. Germline V gives CDR1 SGHNT, CDR2 YENEEA. The CDR3 has 13 amino acids. The CDR3 sequence is CASSLRQPDVLTF. CDR3 coding DNA: TGTGCCAGCAGCCTAAGACAGCCAGACGTCCTGACTTTC.

The chain combines TRBV28 with TRBJ2-5; the D gene is possibly TRBD1 (5 bases). This CDR3 contains 12 residues. Trimming shortened V by 7 bases and J by 5 bases, and 11 bases separated the two germline ends. From germline, CDR1 is MDHEN and CDR2 SYDVKM. In DNA form, the CDR3 reads TGTGCCAGCATGGTTAGGGGCGAGACCCAGTACTTC. The encoded protein is CASMVRGETQYF.

The gene calls are TRBV10-3 and TRBJ1-4, with TRBD1 matching 7 bases. The CDR3 is 16 amino acids. Germline values: CDR1 ENHRY, CDR2 SYGVKD. V was clipped by 5 bases and J by 0 bases; unmatched bases: 6. The CDR3: CAISNTGDATNEKLFF. CDR3 nucleotide sequence: TGTGCCATCAGTAACACAGGGGATGCAACTAATGAAAAACTGTTTTTT.

By sample fraction, this clone is medium-sized. J is TRBJ2-5 and V is TRBV27; possible D gene TRBD2, 6 bases. V lost 5 bases and J lost 4, with 17 bases in between. The V gene's germline CDR1 is MNHEY and CDR2 SMNVEV (reference sequence). The CDR3 spans 15 residues. The chain's CDR3 is CASSPLLGSGETQYF. In DNA form, the CDR3 reads TGTGCCAGCAGTCCCTTGCTCGGGAGCGGAGAGACCCAGTACTTC.

V usage is TRBV20-1 and J usage is TRBJ1-1; 9 bases are a match to TRBD1. V gave up 5 bases and J gave up 9 bases; unmatched junction bases: 4. The CDR3 is made up of 11 amino acids. Germline CDR1 and CDR2: DFQATT and SNEGSKA (reference sequence). CDR3 in DNA: TGCAGTGCTGAGGACAGGGGAAAAGCTTTCTTT. Translating it yields CSAEDRGKAFF.

The rearrangement links TRBV7-9 to TRBJ2-7, with D tentatively TRBD1 (6 bases). From germline, CDR1 is SEHNR and CDR2 FQNEAQ (reference sequence). The CDR3 consists of 13 residues. V was cut by 2 bases and J by 5 bases, with 10 bases left in between. CDR3 sequence (DNA): TGTGCCAGCAGCTTAAGCCCAGGGGACGAGCAGTACTTC. Translated, it gives CASSLSPGDEQYF.

This CDR3 is CAFAWEQGATNEKLFF. CDR3 DNA: TGTGCCTTCGCCTGGGAGCAGGGGGCAACTAATGAAAAACTGTTTTTT. The J gene is TRBJ1-4, the V gene TRBV30, with 7 bases aligning to TRBD1. The CDR3 covers 16 residues. V shed 7 bases and J 0 bases; nucleotides not matched to a gene: 11. Germline CDR1 and CDR2: GTSNPN and SVGIG (reference sequence). The whole variable domain, remainder taken from reference TRBV30 and TRBJ1-4, is SQTIHQWPATLVQPVGSPLSLECTVEGTSNPNLYWYRQAAGRGLQLLFYSVGIGQISSEVPQNLSASRPQDRQFILSSKKLLLSDSGFYLCAFAWEQGATNEKLFFGSGTQLSVL.

The chain recombines TRBV6-1 with TRBJ1-4; D is perhaps TRBD1 (6 bases). The CDR3 extends over 14 amino acids. Trimming shortened V by 6 bases and J by 7 bases, and 15 bases separated the two germline ends. Germline V gene lookup returns CDR1 MNHNS and CDR2 SASEGT. CDR3 nucleotides: TGTGCCAGCAGCTTGACAGGATCGGGTGAAAAACTGTTTTTT. Amino acid sequence: CASSLTGSGEKLFF.

The CDR3 DNA reads as TGCAGCGTTGTTCGATCTGGGGCCAACGTCCTGACTTTC. Its protein is CSVVRSGANVLTF. The J gene is TRBJ2-6, the V gene TRBV29-1; D is uncertain. There are 13 residues in the CDR3. Germline loops: CDR1 SQVTM, CDR2 ANQGSEA. V was trimmed by 4 bases and J by 1 base, leaving 5 bases between them.

The chain is built from TRBV4-2 and TRBJ2-1; tentative D call: TRBD1 (6 bases). This CDR3 is built from 14 residues. Germline CDR1 LGHNA, CDR2 YNFKEQ. The ends were cut back, 0 bases at V and 8 bases at J, with 11 bases in the middle. The DNA of the CDR3 is TGTGCCAGCAGCCAAGATAGCAGGGGCGATGAGCAGTTCTTC. Amino acids: CASSQDSRGDEQFF.

The rearrangement uses TRBV6-5 and TRBJ1-2, with D perhaps TRBD1 (6 bases). V lost 0 bases and J 2 bases, leaving 13 bases between the germline ends. The CDR3 contains 16 residues. From germline, CDR1 is MNHEY and CDR2 SVGAGI. DNA for the CDR3: TGTGCCAGCAGTTACTCGACCTGGACAGCGAACTATGGCTACACCTTC. It encodes CASSYSTWTANYGYTF.

The chain combines TRBV28 with TRBJ2-6; D unresolved. The CDR3 totals 16 residues. The germline V gene encodes CDR1 MDHEN and CDR2 SYDVKM. Trimming took off 3 bases at V and 0 bases at J, with 9 bases between the two ends. CDR3: CASSLPQSSGANVLTF. The CDR3 bases are TGTGCCAGCAGTTTGCCCCAGAGCTCTGGGGCCAACGTCCTGACTTTC.

The gene calls are TRBV5-1 and TRBJ1-1, with D possibly TRBD1 on 5 matching bases. Deletions cut 0 bases from V and 3 bases from J, with 12 bases between. CDR1 is SGHRS, CDR2 YFSETQ, per germline. This CDR3 has 15 amino acids. In DNA form, the CDR3 reads TGCGCCAGCAGCTTGGTTATAGGGGCGGACACTGAAGCTTTCTTT. Its protein product is CASSLVIGADTEAFF. The whole variable domain, remainder taken from reference TRBV5-1 and TRBJ1-1, is KAGVTQTPRYLIKTRGQQVTLSCSPISGHRSVSWYQQTPGQGLQFLFEYFSETQRNKGNFPGRFSGRQFSNSRSEMNVSTLELGDSALYLCASSLVIGADTEAFFGQGTRLTVV.